This note documents a single T cell receptor beta chain sequence. Its antigen specificity is not known. At one end, the junction sequence differs from germline, possibly due to a read error. TCRbeta-specific cDNA was reverse-transcribed from 500 ng total RNA using a constant-region primer and ProtoScript II reverse transcriptase. TCRbeta libraries were built with three nested multiplex PCR rounds, a slightly modified ARM-PCR procedure. Each of the first two PCR rounds ran for about 10 cycles using multiplex TRBV1-TRBV30 forward primers together with a Cbeta reverse primer. Sample barcodes and Illumina adapters were added in a final 25-cycle PCR using Deep VentR polymerase. Amplicons of 200-500 bp were gel-purified with a QIAquick gel extraction kit before sequencing. The TCRbeta amplicons were sequenced with 250-bp paired-end reads on an Illumina HiSeq 2500. The authors processed their data as follows. Quality trimming of reads was performed with Trimmomatic v0.33, and paired reads were merged with FLASH v1.2.11 so that full CDR3 sequences could be recovered. V, D and J germline segments were assigned to the rearranged TCRbeta sequences using MiGEC v1.2.1b. VDJtools v1.0.0 computed clonotype statistics and Shannon-Wiener diversity indices. Except for diversity analysis, only the 250 most abundant clonotypes of each sample were used in subsequent analyses to reduce sampling bias. The public reads were quality trimmed at Q25 with fastp and then assembled into clones with MiXCR by TCRdb, keeping productive beta chains. Rows are unified per CDR3 protein, each entry keeping the most common DNA and genes. The V and J calls here are based on TCRdb, not the publication. This sample holds around 210,000 distinct CDR3 sequences; less than 70% were observed only once. The biggest ten clones account for 7% to 8.5% of the sample.

The sample comes from a study of tumor-infiltrating lymphocytes in primary liver carcinoma (dated by TCRdb to the late 2010s). Looking at the study overall: Between late 2015 and 2016, roughly five patients in China with histopathologically diagnosed primary liver carcinoma had surgical resection. Of the five patients (three men and two women, aged 30 to 69 years), four had hepatocellular carcinoma and one had combined HCC and intrahepatic cholangiocarcinoma. Each sample produced about 3.5 to 7.13 million productive TCRbeta reads, and read depth showed no significant difference between tissue types. Reproducibility between technical replicate repertoires was high, with correlation coefficients above 0.98 and mean shared-clone rates about 0.9. The five patients had tumors of stage T1-T3 N0M0, with maximum diameters ranging from about 4 to 11 cm. TCRbeta repertoire sequencing covered about 35 specimens from 5 patients: 25 or so tumor regions, 5 adjacent noncancerous liver tissues and 5 peripheral blood samples. The study combined TCRbeta repertoire sequencing, expression microarrays and whole-exome sequencing across five regions of each liver tumor, with adjacent normal tissue and blood. The research as a whole found: The study included only five patients, and the authors note findings should be validated in a larger study. Only the TCR beta chain was sequenced, which likely underestimates true repertoire diversity because unpaired alpha chains were not captured. A significantly larger repertoire fraction was made up by the top 250 clones in tumors than in blood (p = 0.039). Since the samples were bulk and unsorted, there was no way to compare CD4+ and CD8+ T cell repertoires. Pairs of tumor regions showed greater repertoire overlap (mean roughly 35%) than tumor-adjacent pairs (roughly 17%) or tumor-blood pairs (around 15%), which is consistent with antigen-driven expansion.

Blood RNA was extracted from unsorted whole blood using TRIzol reagent, and germline DNA was obtained with the DNeasy Blood & Tissue kit. At the time of sampling, the patients were treatment-naive and had chronic HBV infection. Approximately 4 milliliters of peripheral blood were collected into K2EDTA tubes before surgery. CDR1 is given as SGHAT and CDR2 as FQNNGV, both from the germline V gene. The CDR3 runs 11 residues from the cysteine to the phenylalanine. Only the CDR3 DNA stays, 33 bases, in frame from base 1. Input material: peripheral blood. The source of this sequence is a woman aged 60-75 years with primary liver carcinoma and hepatitis B virus infection. The rearrangement joined TRBV11-2 to TRBJ2-2; 9 bases in between match TRBD2. DNA sequence: TGTGCTAGCAGCCCTAGCGGGGAGCTGCTTTTT. This gives the protein CASSPSGELLF. Extended through the reference TRBV11-2 and TRBJ2-2 proteins, this CDR3 yields the full variable domain: EAGVAQSPRYKIIEKRQSVAFWCNPISGHATLYWYQQILGQGPKLLIQFQNNGVVDDSQLPKDRFSAERLKGVDSTLKIQPAKLEDSAVYLCASSPSGELLFGEGSRLTVL.